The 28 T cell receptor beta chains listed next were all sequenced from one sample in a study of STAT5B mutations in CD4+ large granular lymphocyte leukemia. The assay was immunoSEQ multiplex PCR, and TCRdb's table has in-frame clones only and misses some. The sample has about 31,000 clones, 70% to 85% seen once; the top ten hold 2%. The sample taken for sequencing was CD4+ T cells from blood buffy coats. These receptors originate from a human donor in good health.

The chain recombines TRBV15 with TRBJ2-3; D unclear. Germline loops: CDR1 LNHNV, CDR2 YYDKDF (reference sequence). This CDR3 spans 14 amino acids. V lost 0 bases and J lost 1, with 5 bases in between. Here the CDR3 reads CATSRDIGTDTQYF. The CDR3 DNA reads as TGTGCCACCAGCAGAGATATCGGCACAGATACGCAGTATTTT.

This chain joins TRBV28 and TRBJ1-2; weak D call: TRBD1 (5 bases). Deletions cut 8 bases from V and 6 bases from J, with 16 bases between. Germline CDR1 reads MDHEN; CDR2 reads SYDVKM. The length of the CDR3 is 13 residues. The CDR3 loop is CASQGRNENGYTF. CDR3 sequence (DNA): TGTGCCAGCCAGGGTAGGAACGAAAATGGCTACACCTTC.

For the CDR3, the DNA is TGTGCCAGCATAAAAGATCGCGGGGACGAGCAGTACTTC. Encoded protein: CASIKDRGDEQYF. The chain employs TRBV11-2 and TRBJ2-7, with D possibly TRBD2 on 6 matching bases. This CDR3 is 13 amino acids long. V was clipped by 7 bases and J by 5 bases, with 15 bases between them. CDR1 is SGHAT and CDR2 is FQNNGV in the germline V gene.

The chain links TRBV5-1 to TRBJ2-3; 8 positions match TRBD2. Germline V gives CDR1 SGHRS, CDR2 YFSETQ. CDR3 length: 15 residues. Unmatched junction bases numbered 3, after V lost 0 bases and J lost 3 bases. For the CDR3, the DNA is TGCGCCAGCAGCTTGGTTAGCGGGGAAACAGATACGCAGTATTTT. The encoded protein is CASSLVSGETDTQYF.

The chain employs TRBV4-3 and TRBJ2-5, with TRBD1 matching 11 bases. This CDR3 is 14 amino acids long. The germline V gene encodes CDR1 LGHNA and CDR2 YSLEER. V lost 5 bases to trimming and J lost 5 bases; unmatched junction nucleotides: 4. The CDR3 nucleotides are TGCGCCAGCAGCACGGACAGGGGGCGGGAGACCCAGTACTTC. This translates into CASSTDRGRETQYF.

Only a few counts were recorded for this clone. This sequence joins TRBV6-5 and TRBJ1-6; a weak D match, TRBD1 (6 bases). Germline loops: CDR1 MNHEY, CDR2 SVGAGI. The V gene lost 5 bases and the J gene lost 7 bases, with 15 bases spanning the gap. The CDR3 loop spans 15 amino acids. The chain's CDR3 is CASSRQTGLNSPLHF. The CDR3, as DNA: TGTGCCAGCAGTCGGCAGACAGGCTTAAATTCACCCCTCCACTTT.

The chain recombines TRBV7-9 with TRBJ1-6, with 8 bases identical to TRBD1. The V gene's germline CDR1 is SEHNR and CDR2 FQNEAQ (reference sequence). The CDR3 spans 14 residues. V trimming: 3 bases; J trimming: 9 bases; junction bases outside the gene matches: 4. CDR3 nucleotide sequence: TGTGCCAGCAGCTTCGGACAGGGACTTTCACCCCTCCACTTT. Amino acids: CASSFGQGLSPLHF.

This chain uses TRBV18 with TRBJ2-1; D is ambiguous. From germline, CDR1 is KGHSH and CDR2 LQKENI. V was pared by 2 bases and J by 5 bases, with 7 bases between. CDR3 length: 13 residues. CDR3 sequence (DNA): TGTGCCAGCTCACCAAATACAGACAATGAGCAGTTCTTC. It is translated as CASSPNTDNEQFF.

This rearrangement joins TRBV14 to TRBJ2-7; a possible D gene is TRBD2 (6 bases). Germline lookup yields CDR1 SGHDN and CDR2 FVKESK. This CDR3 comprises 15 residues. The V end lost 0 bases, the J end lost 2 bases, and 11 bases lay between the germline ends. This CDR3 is CASSQELATAYEQYF. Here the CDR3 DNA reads TGTGCCAGCAGCCAAGAGCTAGCGACCGCCTACGAGCAGTACTTC.

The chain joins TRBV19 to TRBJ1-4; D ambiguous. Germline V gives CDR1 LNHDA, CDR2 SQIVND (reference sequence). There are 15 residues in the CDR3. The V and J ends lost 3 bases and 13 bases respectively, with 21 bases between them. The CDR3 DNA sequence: TGTGCCAGTAGTATTGGGCAGATTCGCACAGTAGGACTGTTTTTT. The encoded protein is CASSIGQIRTVGLFF. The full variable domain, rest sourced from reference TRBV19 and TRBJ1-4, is DGGITQSPKYLFRKEGQNVTLSCEQNLNHDAMYWYRQDPGQGLRLIYYSQIVNDFQKGDIAEGYSVSREKKESFPLTVTSAQKNPTAFYLCASSIGQIRTVGLFFGSGTQLSVL.

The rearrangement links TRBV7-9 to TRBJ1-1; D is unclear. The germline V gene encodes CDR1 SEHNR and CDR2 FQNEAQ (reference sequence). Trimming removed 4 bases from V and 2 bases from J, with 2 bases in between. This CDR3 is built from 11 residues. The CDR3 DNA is TGTGCCAGCAGCTCAAACACTGAAGCTTTCTTT. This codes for CASSSNTEAFF.

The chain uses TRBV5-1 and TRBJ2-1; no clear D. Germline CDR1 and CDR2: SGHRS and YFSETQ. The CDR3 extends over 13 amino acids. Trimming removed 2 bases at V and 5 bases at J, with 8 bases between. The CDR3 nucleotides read TGCGCCAGCAGCTTTCTTCCGGACAATGAGCAGTTCTTC. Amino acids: CASSFLPDNEQFF.

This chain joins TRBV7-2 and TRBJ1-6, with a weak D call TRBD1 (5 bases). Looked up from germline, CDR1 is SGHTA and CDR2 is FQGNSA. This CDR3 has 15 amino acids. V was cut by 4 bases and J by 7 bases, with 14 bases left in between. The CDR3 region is CASSSRGLANSPLHF. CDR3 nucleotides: TGTGCCAGCAGCTCGCGGGGCCTGGCAAATTCACCCCTCCACTTT.

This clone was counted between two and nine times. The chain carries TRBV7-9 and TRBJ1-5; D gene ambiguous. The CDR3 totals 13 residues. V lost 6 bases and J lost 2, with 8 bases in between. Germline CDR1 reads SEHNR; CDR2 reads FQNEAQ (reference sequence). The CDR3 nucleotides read TGTGCCAGCAGTATTGTTGGCAATCAGCCCCAGCATTTT. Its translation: CASSIVGNQPQHF.

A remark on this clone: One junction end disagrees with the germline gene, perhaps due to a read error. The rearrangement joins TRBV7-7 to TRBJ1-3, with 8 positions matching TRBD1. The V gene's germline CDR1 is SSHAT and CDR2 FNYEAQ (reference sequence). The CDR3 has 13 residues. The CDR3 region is CASSSDRGSTIYF. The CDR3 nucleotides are TGTGCCAGCAGCTCAGACAGGGGAAGCACCATATATTTT. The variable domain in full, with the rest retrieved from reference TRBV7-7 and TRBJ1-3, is GAGVSQSPRYKVTKRGQDVTLRCDPISSHATLYWYQQALGQGPEFLTYFNYEAQPDKSGLPSDRFSAERPEGSISTLTIQRTEQRDSAMYRCASSSDRGSTIYFGEGSWLTVV.

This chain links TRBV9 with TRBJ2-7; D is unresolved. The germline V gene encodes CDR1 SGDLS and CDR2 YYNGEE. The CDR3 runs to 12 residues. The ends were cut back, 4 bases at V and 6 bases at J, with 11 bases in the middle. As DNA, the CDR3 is TGTGCCAGCAGCCCCTGGGGTGGCGAGCAGTACTTC. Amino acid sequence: CASSPWGGEQYF.

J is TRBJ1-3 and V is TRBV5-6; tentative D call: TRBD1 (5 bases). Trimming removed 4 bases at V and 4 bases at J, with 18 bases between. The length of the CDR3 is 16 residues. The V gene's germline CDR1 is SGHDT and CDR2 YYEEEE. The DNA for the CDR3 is TGTGCCAGCAGCCTTGGGGGTGTCTGGGGAGGAAACACCATATATTTT. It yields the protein CASSLGGVWGGNTIYF.

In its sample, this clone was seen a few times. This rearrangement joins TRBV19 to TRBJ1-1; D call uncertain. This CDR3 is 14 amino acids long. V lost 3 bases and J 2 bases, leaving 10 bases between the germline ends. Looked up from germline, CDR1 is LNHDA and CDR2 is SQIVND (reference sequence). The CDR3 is CASSIGRTNTEAFF. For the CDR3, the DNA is TGTGCCAGTAGTATCGGACGGACCAACACTGAAGCTTTCTTT.

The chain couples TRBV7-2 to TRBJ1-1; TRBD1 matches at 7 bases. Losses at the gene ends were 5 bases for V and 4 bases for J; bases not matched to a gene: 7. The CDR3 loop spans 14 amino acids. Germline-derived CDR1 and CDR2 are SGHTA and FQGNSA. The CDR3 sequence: CASSTTGTITEAFF. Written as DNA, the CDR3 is TGTGCCAGCAGCACGACAGGGACGATCACTGAAGCTTTCTTT.

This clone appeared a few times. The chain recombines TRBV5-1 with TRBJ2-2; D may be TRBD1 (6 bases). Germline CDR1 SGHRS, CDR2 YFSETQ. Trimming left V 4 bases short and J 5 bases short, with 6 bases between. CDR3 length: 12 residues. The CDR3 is CASSTGTGELFF. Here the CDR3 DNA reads TGCGCCAGCAGCACAGGGACCGGGGAGCTGTTTTTT.

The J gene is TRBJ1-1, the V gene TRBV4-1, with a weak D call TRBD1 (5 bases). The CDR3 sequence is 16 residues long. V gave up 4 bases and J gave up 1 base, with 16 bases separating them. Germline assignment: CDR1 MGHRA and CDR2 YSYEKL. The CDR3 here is CASSLFLGAENTEAFF. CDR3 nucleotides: TGCGCCAGCAGCCTTTTCCTAGGGGCAGAGAACACTGAAGCTTTCTTT.

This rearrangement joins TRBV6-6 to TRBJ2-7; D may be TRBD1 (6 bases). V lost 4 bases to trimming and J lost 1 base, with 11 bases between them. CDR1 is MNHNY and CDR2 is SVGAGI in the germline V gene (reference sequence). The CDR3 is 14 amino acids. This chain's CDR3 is CASSSRTDSYEQYF. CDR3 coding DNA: TGTGCCAGCAGTTCTCGGACAGATTCCTACGAGCAGTACTTC.

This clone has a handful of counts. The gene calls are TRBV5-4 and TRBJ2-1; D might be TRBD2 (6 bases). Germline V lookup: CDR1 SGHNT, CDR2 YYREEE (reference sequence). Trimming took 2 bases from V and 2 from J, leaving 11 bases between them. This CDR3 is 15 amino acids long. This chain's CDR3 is CASSLTSMAYNEQFF. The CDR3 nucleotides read TGTGCCAGCAGCTTAACTAGCATGGCCTACAATGAGCAGTTCTTC.

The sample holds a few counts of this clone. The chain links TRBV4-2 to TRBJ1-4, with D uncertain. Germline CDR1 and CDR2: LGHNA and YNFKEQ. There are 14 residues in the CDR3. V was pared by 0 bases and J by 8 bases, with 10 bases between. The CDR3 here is CASSQDRRPEKLFF. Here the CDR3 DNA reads TGTGCCAGCAGCCAAGATAGGCGACCGGAAAAACTGTTTTTT.

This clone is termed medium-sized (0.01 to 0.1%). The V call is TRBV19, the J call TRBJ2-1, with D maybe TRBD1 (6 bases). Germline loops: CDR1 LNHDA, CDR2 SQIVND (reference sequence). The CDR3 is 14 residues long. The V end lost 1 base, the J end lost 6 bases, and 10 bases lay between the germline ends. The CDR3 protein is CASSIGQGINEQFF. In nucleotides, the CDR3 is TGTGCCAGTAGTATAGGTCAGGGGATCAATGAGCAGTTCTTC.

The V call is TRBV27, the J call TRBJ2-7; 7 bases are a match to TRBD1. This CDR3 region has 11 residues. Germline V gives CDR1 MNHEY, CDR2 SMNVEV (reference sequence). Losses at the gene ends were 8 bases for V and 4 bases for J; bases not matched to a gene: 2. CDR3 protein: CASATGYEQYF. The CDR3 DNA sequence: TGTGCCAGCGCGACAGGGTACGAGCAGTACTTC.

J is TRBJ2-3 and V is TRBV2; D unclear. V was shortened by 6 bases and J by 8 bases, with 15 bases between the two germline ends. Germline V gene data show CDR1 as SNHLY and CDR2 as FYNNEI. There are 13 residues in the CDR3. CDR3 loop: CASSMGPAVTQYF. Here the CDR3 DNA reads TGTGCCAGCAGCATGGGCCCCGCAGTTACGCAGTATTTT.

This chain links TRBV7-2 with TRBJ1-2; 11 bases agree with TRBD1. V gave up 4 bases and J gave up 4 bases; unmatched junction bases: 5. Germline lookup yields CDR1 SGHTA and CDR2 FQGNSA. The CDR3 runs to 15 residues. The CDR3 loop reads CASSWDRGFGYGYTF. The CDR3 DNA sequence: TGTGCCAGCAGCTGGGACAGGGGGTTCGGCTATGGCTACACCTTC.